This T cell receptor (beta chain) was retrieved from a study of blood T cell repertoires in COVID-19 (dated by TCRdb to 2020 to 2022). Background on the whole study: The collaborator samples originated in the United States, Italy and Spain and spanned the acute and convalescent phases of COVID-19. The dataset comprised deeply sampled blood TCRbeta repertoires from subjects exposed to, actively infected with, or recovered from COVID-19. The repertoires were released in a freely available public database meant as a resource for research on the immune response to SARS-CoV-2. The prospective study material was composed of cDNA or gDNA derived from T cells, B-cell-depleted T cells, or PBMCs. Where HLA class I and class II types were available, the types were taken from metadata supplied by the sample provider, not from assay-based typing. Samples were obtained from the ongoing ImmuneRACE study (first 160 participants) and from 1,000 to 1,500 subjects provided by 6 global collaborators. The sample metadata nearly always contained a de-identified subject ID, COVID-19 status, age in years and sex.

The immunoSEQ Assay, a bias-controlled multiplex PCR, was used to amplify TCRbeta CDR3 regions from genomic DNA. Turning to the authors' computational methods: The number of nucleated cells in each sample was estimated by amplification of reference gene primers within the assay. Sequence reads were collapsed and filtered to measure the absolute abundance of every unique TCRbeta CDR3 rearrangement. For each sample, productive Simpson clonality was calculated as the square root of Simpson's diversity index over productive rearrangements. The immuneACCESS repertoire file appears here via TCRdb, limited to in-frame rearrangements. These files lack a portion of the clones; in checked studies, under half of the deficit traces to unresolved V genes, and the cause of the others is not known. The V and J calls and clone size come from that table; D and trimming were worked out from the DNA. For this sample the table gives about 190,000 clones, of which approximately 86% were detected only once. The ten largest make up about 1.1% of the sample.

V gives up 6 bases and J gives up 1 base, and the segment between their germline ends measures 18 bases. The CDR3 starts with the cysteine, ends with the phenylalanine, and has 15 residues. Of all the DNA, just the CDR3 is kept, 45 bases in frame from base 1. In the germline V gene (reference sequence), CDR1 corresponds to GTSNPN and CDR2 to SVGIG. In regard to this clone: Its specific antigen is unknown. No much larger clonotype is one base removed from it; base qualities were not supplied.

Collaborating institutions collected whole blood in K2EDTA tubes following their own protocols. Collaborator samples were shipped for TCRbeta analysis as frozen whole blood, isolated PBMCs, or DNA extracted from either sample type. General conclusions and limits of the study: The quantity of clinical and demographic metadata differed by source and by participant and was supplied without curation.

Sequences were obtained from peripheral blood. The chain joins TRBV30 to TRBJ1-1, and the D gene may be TRBD1, 6 bases matching. This TCR was sampled from a young man with acute or convalescent COVID-19. The nucleotide sequence is given as TGTGCCTGCCAGGGGTCTCGAGATTCGAACACTGAAGCTTTCTTT. This codes for CACQGSRDSNTEAFF.